These 16 T cell receptor beta chains were sequenced from one sample in a study of shared clonotypes between healthy human individuals. Clones were read by immunoSEQ multiplex PCR, and TCRdb kept only the in-frame ones, dropping some. The table has more than 2 million clones, approximately 94% seen once; the top ten hold approximately 0.13%. The specimen was naive CD4+ T cells sorted from blood. Sample subset: CD45RA+ positively selected. The origin of the receptors is a young man in good health.

As to this clone: Different DNA sequences within this sample yield the same CDR3. The chain uses TRBV6-5 and TRBJ1-3; maybe TRBD1 (6 bases). CDR1 is MNHEY and CDR2 is SVGAGI in the germline V gene. This CDR3 spans 14 amino acids. Trimming took 4 bases from V and 0 from J, leaving 7 bases between them. CDR3 bases: TGTGCCAGCAGTTTGACAGGCTCTGGAAACACCATATATTTT. Translating gives CASSLTGSGNTIYF.

CDR3 in amino acids: CATGLASETQYF. In DNA, the CDR3 is TGTGCCACGGGACTAGCATCGGAGACCCAGTACTTC. The gene calls are TRBV10-3 and TRBJ2-5; 9 bases fit TRBD2. J was trimmed by 5 bases and V by 10 bases; bases with no gene match: 5. CDR3 length: 12 residues. Per germline, CDR1 ENHRY and CDR2 SYGVKD.

The chain joins TRBV13 to TRBJ2-7; 9 bases align to TRBD1. CDR1 is PRHDT, CDR2 FYEKMQ, per germline (reference sequence). This CDR3 comprises 15 residues. Losses at the gene ends were 5 bases for V and 0 bases for J; bases not matched to a gene: 5. In nucleotides, the CDR3 is TGTGCCAGCAGCAGGACAGGGGAAAGCTCCTACGAGCAGTACTTC. It is translated as CASSRTGESSYEQYF.

The chain carries TRBV19 and TRBJ1-6; maybe TRBD1 (5 bases). This CDR3 has 14 residues. CDR1 is LNHDA, CDR2 SQIVND, per germline (reference sequence). Between the trimmed V and J ends, which lost 5 bases and 9 bases, there was a span of 14 bases. CDR3 in amino acids: CASSPRGVGSPLHF. The DNA for the CDR3 is TGTGCCAGTAGTCCGCGGGGGGTAGGTTCACCCCTCCACTTT.

This chain uses TRBV7-9 with TRBJ1-1; D unresolved. This CDR3 contains 11 residues. CDR1 and CDR2 (germline): SEHNR, FQNEAQ (reference sequence). The V end was cut by 5 bases, the J end by 7 bases, with 8 bases between. CDR3: CASSVGVEAFF. The CDR3 nucleotides are TGTGCCAGCAGCGTCGGCGTTGAAGCTTTCTTT.

CDR3: CASSRDRTGGTGELFF. The DNA for the CDR3 is TGCGCCAGCAGCCGAGACCGGACAGGGGGCACCGGGGAGCTGTTTTTT. J is TRBJ2-2 and V is TRBV5-1; TRBD1 aligns across 10 bases. The V and J ends lost 4 bases and 4 bases, in that order; junction bases with no gene match: 7. Germline V gene sequence: CDR1 SGHRS, CDR2 YFSETQ. This CDR3 region has 16 residues.

This chain uses TRBV5-1 with TRBJ2-1; D ambiguous. CDR1 is SGHRS and CDR2 is YFSETQ in the germline V gene. Deletions cut 3 bases from V and 7 bases from J, with 8 bases between. The CDR3 spans 12 residues. The CDR3, as DNA: TGCGCCAGCAGCTCGACGTTTAATGAGCAGTTCTTC. As protein: CASSSTFNEQFF.

The chain has TRBV7-9 and TRBJ1-6, with D uncertain. The germline V gene encodes CDR1 SEHNR and CDR2 FQNEAQ (reference sequence). The CDR3 has 17 residues. The V end was cut by 0 bases, the J end by 0 bases, with 9 bases between. CDR3 sequence (DNA): TGTGCCAGCAGCTTAGCTGTTCCCTACTCCTATAATTCACCCCTCCACTTT. This gives the protein CASSLAVPYSYNSPLHF.

This sequence joins TRBV11-2 and TRBJ2-7; D possibly corresponds to TRBD2 (6 bases). In germline, CDR1 is SGHAT, CDR2 FQNNGV. This CDR3 spans 12 amino acids. V lost 6 bases and J 3 bases, leaving 9 bases between the germline ends. CDR3 DNA: TGTGCCAGCAGTGGGACTGACTACGAGCAGTACTTC. Protein: CASSGTDYEQYF.

This chain connects TRBV23-1 to TRBJ1-1; D call uncertain. TRBV23-1 carries the ORF label, with uncertain function. The V end lost 10 bases, the J end lost 1 base, and 10 bases lay between the germline ends. The CDR3 is 12 amino acids. The CDR3 DNA sequence: TGCGCCACCAACCAAAAGAACACTGAAGCTTTCTTT. It is translated as CATNQKNTEAFF.

A remark on this clone: The sample has other DNA sequences that encode this CDR3 too. The V call is TRBV5-1, the J call TRBJ2-5; D gene ambiguous. The CDR3 runs to 12 residues. V lost 4 bases and J 0 bases, leaving 4 bases between the germline ends. Germline V gene sequence: CDR1 SGHRS, CDR2 YFSETQ. The CDR3 sequence: CASSRNQETQYF. CDR3 sequence (DNA): TGCGCCAGCAGCCGTAACCAAGAGACCCAGTACTTC. Full variable domain (outside the CDR3, taken from reference TRBV5-1 and TRBJ2-5): KAGVTQTPRYLIKTRGQQVTLSCSPISGHRSVSWYQQTPGQGLQFLFEYFSETQRNKGNFPGRFSGRQFSNSRSEMNVSTLELGDSALYLCASSRNQETQYFGPGTRLLVL.

With respect to this clone: Within the sample, other DNA sequences also encode this same CDR3. The J gene is TRBJ1-1, the V gene TRBV14; TRBD1 is a possible D gene (6 bases). This CDR3 has 15 residues. The V gene's germline CDR1 is SGHDN and CDR2 FVKESK. With 6 bases removed from V and 0 bases from J, the gap between germline ends came to 14 bases. For the CDR3, the DNA is TGTGCCAGCAGTTCTCGAGGACAGTTGAACACTGAAGCTTTCTTT. Amino acids: CASSSRGQLNTEAFF.

V is TRBV4-1 and J is TRBJ1-2, with D possibly TRBD1 on 6 matching bases. V shed 4 bases and J shed 4 bases, with 10 bases lying between them. Looked up from germline, CDR1 is MGHRA and CDR2 is YSYEKL. The CDR3 is 13 amino acids. The CDR3 protein is CASSPGQFYGYTF. The CDR3 region has the DNA TGCGCCAGCAGCCCAGGACAGTTCTATGGCTACACCTTC.

V is TRBV27 and J is TRBJ1-1, with TRBD1 matching 7 bases. The CDR3 contains 14 residues. The V segment lost 4 bases and the J segment 4 bases; nucleotides outside the gene matches: 6. Germline lookup yields CDR1 MNHEY and CDR2 SMNVEV (reference sequence). The CDR3 here is CASSSPGQRTEAFF. The CDR3 DNA reads as TGTGCCAGCAGTTCGCCGGGACAGCGCACTGAAGCTTTCTTT.

The chain employs TRBV7-3 and TRBJ2-2; the D gene is possibly TRBD1 (5 bases). The CDR3 length is 16 residues. Trimming stripped 1 base from V and 5 bases from J, with 14 bases between. CDR1 and CDR2 (germline): SGHTA, FQGTGA. As DNA, the CDR3 is TGTGCCAGCAGCTTAAGATCCAGGGAAGGTACCGGGGAGCTGTTTTTT. Its protein is CASSLRSREGTGELFF.

The rearrangement links TRBV10-2 to TRBJ2-2; tentatively, D is TRBD1 or TRBD2 (5 bases each). The V gene lost 2 bases and the J gene lost 4 bases, with 17 bases spanning the gap. Germline lookup yields CDR1 WSHSY and CDR2 SAAADI. CDR3 length: 17 amino acids. CDR3 sequence (DNA): TGCGCCAGCAGTGAGACCCCCCCTAGAGGGGTCACCGGGGAGCTGTTTTTT. This translates into CASSETPPRGVTGELFF.